Below, 9 T cell receptor beta chains from the same sample are listed, as sequenced in a study of molecular identifiers for immune sequencing clone quantification. TCRdb analysed the PCR reads with MiXCR anew, one entry per CDR3 protein. The sample holds tens of thousands of distinct CDR3 sequences, roughly 17% seen once. Sequenced material: naive CD8+ T cells from blood, with Jurkat cell RNA spiked in. Subset denoted: FACS-sorted CD8+CD4-CCR7+CD45RA+ naive T cells. The receptors derive from a human donor in good health. Some libraries in this study had Jurkat cell RNA spiked in.

About this clonotype: It may be a read error: a sequence one base away is much more abundant. The chain couples TRBV29-1 to TRBJ1-1; no clear D. Germline CDR1 SQVTM, CDR2 ANQGSEA. This CDR3 region has 10 residues. CDR3 sequence: CSVEDFEASF. CDR3 DNA sequence: TGCAGCGTTGAAGATTTTGAAGCTTCCTTT. Full variable domain (rest looked up from reference TRBV29-1 and TRBJ1-1): SAVISQKPSRDICQRGTSLTIQCQVDSQVTMMFWYRQQPGQSLTLIATANQGSEATYESGFVIDKFPISRPNLTFSTLTVSNMSPEDSSIYLCSVEDFEASFGQGTRLTVV.

This clonotype was observed at least ten times. The V and J genes are TRBV7-9 and TRBJ2-7; the match to TRBD1 covers 7 bases. Trimming at V came to 2 bases and at J to 4 bases, leaving 8 bases not matched to a gene. Germline V gene data show CDR1 as SEHNR and CDR2 as FQNEAQ (reference sequence). This CDR3 is 15 amino acids long. This chain's CDR3 is CASSLSTGQLYEQYF. The CDR3 coding sequence is TGTGCCAGCAGCTTATCTACGGGACAGCTGTACGAGCAGTACTTC.

This clonotype was counted many times. The rearrangement uses TRBV9 and TRBJ2-7, with 9 bases fitting TRBD1. Trimming took 3 bases from V and 5 from J; bases not matched to a gene: 9. This CDR3 has 15 residues. From germline, CDR1 is SGDLS and CDR2 YYNGEE. CDR3 protein: CASSATGTGPHEQYF. The CDR3 DNA follows: TGTGCCAGCAGCGCGACCGGGACAGGGCCCCACGAGCAGTACTTC.

There are many counts of this clonotype. The chain links TRBV23-1 to TRBJ2-1; possible D gene TRBD2, 6 bases. TRBV23-1 qualifies as an ORF whose function is uncertain. Trimming took 4 bases from V and 2 from J, leaving 18 bases between them. CDR3 length: 17 amino acids. The CDR3 here is CASSLRYRDCTYNEQFF. The CDR3 coding sequence is TGCGCCAGCAGTCTTAGGTACCGGGACTGTACCTACAATGAGCAGTTCTTC.

In this sample, this clonotype turned up many times. The chain links TRBV12-3 or TRBV12-4 to TRBJ2-1; 9 nucleotides align to TRBD2. The CDR3 has 15 amino acids. J gave up 6 bases and V 7 bases, and 10 bases lay outside the gene matches. CDR3: CASTPSGGNLNEQFF. CDR3 nucleotides: TGTGCCAGCACCCCCAGCGGGGGGAACCTCAATGAGCAGTTCTTC.

This clonotype was seen many times. This chain joins TRBV6-1 and TRBJ1-5; perhaps TRBD1 as D (5 bases). CDR3 length: 14 amino acids. The germline V gene encodes CDR1 MNHNS and CDR2 SASEGT. V was clipped by 0 bases and J by 7 bases, with 10 bases between them. The CDR3 here is CASSEAGANQPQHF. DNA for the CDR3: TGTGCCAGCAGTGAAGCAGGGGCTAACCAGCCCCAGCATTTT.

This clonotype has at least ten counts. V and J are TRBV20-1 and TRBJ2-7, with D unclear. Germline-derived CDR1 and CDR2 are DFQATT and SNEGSKA (reference sequence). CDR3 length equals 15 residues. V was clipped by 3 bases and J by 1 base, with 16 bases between them. The CDR3 sequence: CSASLAESASYEQYF. CDR3 in DNA: TGCAGTGCTAGTTTGGCGGAGAGCGCGTCCTACGAGCAGTACTTC.

The chain employs TRBV4-1 and TRBJ1-4; D is possibly TRBD1 (5 bases). The V end was cut by 4 bases, the J end by 5 bases, with 8 bases between. The CDR3 extends over 13 amino acids. CDR1 is MGHRA, CDR2 YSYEKL, per germline. The CDR3: CASSLGLNEKLFF. Written as DNA, the CDR3 is TGCGCCAGCAGCCTGGGACTCAATGAAAAACTGTTTTTT.

The table lists this clonotype with many counts. V gene TRBV30 combines with J gene TRBJ2-1, with TRBD2 identical over 7 bases. V lost 3 bases to trimming and J lost 4 bases; unmatched junction nucleotides: 3. CDR1 GTSNPN and CDR2 SVGIG come from the germline V gene (reference sequence). The length of the CDR3 is 13 residues. CDR3 sequence reads: CAWSSGAYNEQFF. CDR3 sequence (DNA): TGTGCCTGGAGCAGCGGGGCATACAATGAGCAGTTCTTC.